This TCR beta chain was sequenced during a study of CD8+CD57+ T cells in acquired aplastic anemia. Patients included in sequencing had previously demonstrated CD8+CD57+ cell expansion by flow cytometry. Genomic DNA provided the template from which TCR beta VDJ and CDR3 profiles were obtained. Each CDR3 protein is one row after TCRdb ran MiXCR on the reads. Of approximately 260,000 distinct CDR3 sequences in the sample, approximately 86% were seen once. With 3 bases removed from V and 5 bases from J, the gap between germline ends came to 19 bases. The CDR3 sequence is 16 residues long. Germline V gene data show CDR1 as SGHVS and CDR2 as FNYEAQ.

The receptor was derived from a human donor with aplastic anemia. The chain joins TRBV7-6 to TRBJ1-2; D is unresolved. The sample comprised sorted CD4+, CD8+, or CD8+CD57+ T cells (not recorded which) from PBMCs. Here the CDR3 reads CASSLSWYNLPYGYTF. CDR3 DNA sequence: TGTGCCAGCAGCTTGAGTTGGTACAATCTCCCATATGGCTACACCTTC.